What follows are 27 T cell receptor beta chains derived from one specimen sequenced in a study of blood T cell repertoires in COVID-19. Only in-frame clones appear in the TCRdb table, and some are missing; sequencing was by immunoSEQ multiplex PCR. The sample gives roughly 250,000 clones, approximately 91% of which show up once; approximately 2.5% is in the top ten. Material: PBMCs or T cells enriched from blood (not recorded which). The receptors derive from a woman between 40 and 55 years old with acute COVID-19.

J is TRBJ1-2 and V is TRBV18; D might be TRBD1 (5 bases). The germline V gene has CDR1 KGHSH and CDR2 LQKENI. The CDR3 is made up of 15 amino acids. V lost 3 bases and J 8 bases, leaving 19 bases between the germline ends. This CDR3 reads CASSPDSPGTGGYTF. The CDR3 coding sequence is TGTGCCAGCTCACCGGATAGCCCAGGGACTGGAGGCTACACCTTC.

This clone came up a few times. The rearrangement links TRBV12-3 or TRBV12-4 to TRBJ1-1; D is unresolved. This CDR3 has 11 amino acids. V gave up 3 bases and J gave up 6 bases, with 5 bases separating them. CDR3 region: CASSFQAEAFF. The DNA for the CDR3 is TGTGCCAGCAGTTTTCAGGCTGAAGCTTTCTTT.

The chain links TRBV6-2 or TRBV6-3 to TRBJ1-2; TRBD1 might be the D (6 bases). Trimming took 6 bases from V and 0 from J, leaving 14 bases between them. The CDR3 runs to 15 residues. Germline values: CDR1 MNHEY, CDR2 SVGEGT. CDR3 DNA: TGTGCCAGCAGCTTTCAGGGGAGAGCTAACTATGGCTACACCTTC. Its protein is CASSFQGRANYGYTF.

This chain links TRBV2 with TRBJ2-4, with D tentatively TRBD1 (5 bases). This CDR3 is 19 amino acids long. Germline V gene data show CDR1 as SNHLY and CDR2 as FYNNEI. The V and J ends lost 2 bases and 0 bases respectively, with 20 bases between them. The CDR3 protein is CASSEFWVGQGRAKNIQYF. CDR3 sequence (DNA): TGTGCCAGCAGTGAATTTTGGGTGGGGCAGGGAAGAGCCAAAAACATTCAGTACTTC.

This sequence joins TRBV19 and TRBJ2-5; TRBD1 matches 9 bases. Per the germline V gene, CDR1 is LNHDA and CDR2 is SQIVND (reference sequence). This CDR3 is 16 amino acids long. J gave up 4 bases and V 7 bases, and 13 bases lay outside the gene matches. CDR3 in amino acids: CASTTAGTGRRETQYF. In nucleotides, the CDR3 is TGTGCCAGTACCACGGCGGGGACAGGGAGGAGAGAGACCCAGTACTTC.

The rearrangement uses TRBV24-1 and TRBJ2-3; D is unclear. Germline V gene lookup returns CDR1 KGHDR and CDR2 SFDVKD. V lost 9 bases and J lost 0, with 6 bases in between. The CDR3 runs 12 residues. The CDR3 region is CATSTSTDTQYF. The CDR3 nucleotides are TGTGCCACCTCTACTAGCACAGATACGCAGTATTTT.

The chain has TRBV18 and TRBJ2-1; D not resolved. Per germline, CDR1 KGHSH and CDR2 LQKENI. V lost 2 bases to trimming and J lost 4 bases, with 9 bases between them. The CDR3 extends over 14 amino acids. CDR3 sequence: CASSPGDGYNEQFF. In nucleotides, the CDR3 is TGTGCCAGCTCACCAGGAGACGGTTACAATGAGCAGTTCTTC.

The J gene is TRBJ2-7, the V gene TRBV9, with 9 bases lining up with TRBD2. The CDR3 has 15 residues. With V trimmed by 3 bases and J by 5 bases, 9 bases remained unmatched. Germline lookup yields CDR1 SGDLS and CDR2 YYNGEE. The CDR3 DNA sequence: TGTGCCAGCAGCGAGTCCGGGACTAGCACCCACGAGCAGTACTTC. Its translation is CASSESGTSTHEQYF.

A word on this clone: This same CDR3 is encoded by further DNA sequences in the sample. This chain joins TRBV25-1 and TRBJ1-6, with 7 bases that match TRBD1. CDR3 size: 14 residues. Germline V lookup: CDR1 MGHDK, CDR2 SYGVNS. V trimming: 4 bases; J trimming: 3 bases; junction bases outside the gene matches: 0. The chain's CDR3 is CASSGTGYNSPLHF. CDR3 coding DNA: TGTGCCAGCAGTGGGACAGGCTATAATTCACCCCTCCACTTT.

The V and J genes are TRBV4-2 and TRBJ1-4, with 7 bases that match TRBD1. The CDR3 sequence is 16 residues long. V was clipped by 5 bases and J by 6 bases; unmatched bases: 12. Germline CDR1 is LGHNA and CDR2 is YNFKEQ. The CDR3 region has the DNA TGTGCCAGCAGCGTTGGGACCGGGACAGACCATGAAAAACTGTTTTTT. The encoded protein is CASSVGTGTDHEKLFF.

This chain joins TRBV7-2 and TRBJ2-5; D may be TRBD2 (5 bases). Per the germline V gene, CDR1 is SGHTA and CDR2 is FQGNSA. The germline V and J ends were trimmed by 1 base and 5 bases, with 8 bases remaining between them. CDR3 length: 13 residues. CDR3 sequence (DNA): TGTGCCAGCAGCTTAGATCCGGGGGAGACCCAGTACTTC. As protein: CASSLDPGETQYF. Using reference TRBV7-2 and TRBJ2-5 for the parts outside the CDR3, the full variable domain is GAGVSQSPSNKVTEKGKDVELRCDPISGHTALYWYRQSLGQGLEFLIYFQGNSAPDKSGLPSDRFSAERTGGSVSTLTIQRTQQEDSAVYLCASSLDPGETQYFGPGTRLLVL.

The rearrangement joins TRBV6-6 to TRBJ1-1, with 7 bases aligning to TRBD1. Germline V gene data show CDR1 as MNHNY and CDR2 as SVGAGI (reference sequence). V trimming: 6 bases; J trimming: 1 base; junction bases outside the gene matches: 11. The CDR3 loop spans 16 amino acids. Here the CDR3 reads CASSQGGHEGNTEAFF. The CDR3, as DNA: TGTGCCAGCAGCCAAGGGGGCCACGAGGGGAACACTGAAGCTTTCTTT.

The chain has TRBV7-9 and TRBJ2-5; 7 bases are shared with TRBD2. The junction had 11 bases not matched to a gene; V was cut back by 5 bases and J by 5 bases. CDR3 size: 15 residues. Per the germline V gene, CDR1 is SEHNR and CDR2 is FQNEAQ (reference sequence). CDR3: CASSPSGYMFETQYF. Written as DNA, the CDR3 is TGTGCCAGCAGCCCTAGCGGTTATATGTTTGAGACCCAGTACTTC.

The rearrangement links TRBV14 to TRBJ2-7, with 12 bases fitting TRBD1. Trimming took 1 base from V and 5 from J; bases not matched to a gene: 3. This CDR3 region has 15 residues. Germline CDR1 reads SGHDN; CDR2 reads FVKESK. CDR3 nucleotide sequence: TGTGCCAGCAGCCAAGTTGGGACAGGGGGCCACGAGCAGTACTTC. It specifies CASSQVGTGGHEQYF.

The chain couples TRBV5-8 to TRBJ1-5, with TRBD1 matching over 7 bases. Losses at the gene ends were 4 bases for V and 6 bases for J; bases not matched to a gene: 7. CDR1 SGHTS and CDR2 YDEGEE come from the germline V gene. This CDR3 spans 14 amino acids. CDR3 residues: CASSITGVIQPQHF. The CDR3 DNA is TGTGCCAGCAGCATAACAGGGGTCATTCAGCCCCAGCATTTT.

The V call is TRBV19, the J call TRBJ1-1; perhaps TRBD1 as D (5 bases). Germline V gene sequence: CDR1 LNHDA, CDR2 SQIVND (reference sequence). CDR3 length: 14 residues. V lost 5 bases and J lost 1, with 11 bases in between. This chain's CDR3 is CASSPTQGNTEAFF. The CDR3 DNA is TGTGCCAGTAGTCCCACCCAGGGGAACACTGAAGCTTTCTTT.

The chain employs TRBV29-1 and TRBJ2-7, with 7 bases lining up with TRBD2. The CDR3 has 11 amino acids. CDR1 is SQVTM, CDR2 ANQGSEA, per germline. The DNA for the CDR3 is TGCACCCTGGGGGAGGGAGGCGAGCAGTACTTC. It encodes CTLGEGGEQYF.

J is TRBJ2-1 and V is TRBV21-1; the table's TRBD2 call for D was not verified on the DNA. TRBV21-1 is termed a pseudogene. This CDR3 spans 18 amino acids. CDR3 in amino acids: CASSKRTSGRTIYNEQFF. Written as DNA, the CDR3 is TGTGCCAGCAGCAAACGGACTAGCGGGAGAACGATCTACAATGAGCAGTTCTTC.

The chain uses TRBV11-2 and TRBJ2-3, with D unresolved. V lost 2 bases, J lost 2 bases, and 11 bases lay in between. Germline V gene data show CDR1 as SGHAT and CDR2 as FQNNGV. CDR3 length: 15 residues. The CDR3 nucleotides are TGTGCCAGCAGCTTAAGAGGTGCCTCCACAGATACGCAGTATTTT. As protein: CASSLRGASTDTQYF.

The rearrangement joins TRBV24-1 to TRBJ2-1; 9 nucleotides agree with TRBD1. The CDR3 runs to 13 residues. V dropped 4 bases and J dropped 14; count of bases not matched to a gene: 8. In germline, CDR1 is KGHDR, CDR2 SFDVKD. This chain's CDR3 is CATSEQGQGYKFF. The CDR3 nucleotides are TGTGCCACCAGTGAACAGGGACAGGGATACAAGTTCTTC.

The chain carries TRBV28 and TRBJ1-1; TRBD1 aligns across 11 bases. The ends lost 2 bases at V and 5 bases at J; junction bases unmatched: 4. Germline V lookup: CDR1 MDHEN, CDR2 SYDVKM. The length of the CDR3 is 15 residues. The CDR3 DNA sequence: TGTGCCAGCAGTTTAGGTGGGACAGGGGGAACTGAAGCTTTCTTT. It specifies CASSLGGTGGTEAFF.

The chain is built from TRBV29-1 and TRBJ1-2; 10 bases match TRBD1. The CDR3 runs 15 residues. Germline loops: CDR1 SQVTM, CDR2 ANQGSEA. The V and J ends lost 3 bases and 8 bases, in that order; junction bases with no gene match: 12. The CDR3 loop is CSVDRPGTGAGGYTF. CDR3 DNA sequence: TGCAGCGTTGACCGTCCCGGGACAGGGGCCGGGGGCTACACCTTC.

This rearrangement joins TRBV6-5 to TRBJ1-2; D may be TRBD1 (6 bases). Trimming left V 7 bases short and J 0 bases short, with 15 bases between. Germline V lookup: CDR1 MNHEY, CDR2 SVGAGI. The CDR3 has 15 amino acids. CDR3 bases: TGTGCCAGCAACCGAGACAGGTCGACTAACTATGGCTACACCTTC. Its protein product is CASNRDRSTNYGYTF.

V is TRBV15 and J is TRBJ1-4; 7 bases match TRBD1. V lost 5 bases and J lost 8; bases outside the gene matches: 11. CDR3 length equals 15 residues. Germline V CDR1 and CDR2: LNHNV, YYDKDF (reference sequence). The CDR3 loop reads CATSDRQGRNEKLFF. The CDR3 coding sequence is TGTGCCACCAGCGATAGACAGGGAAGGAACGAAAAACTGTTTTTT.

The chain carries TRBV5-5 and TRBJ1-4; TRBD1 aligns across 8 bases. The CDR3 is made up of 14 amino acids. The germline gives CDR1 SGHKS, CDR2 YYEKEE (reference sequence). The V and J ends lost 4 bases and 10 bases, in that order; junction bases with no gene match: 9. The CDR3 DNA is TGTGCCAGCAGCGGCCGGGACAGGAGTGGAAAACTGTTTTTT. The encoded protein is CASSGRDRSGKLFF.

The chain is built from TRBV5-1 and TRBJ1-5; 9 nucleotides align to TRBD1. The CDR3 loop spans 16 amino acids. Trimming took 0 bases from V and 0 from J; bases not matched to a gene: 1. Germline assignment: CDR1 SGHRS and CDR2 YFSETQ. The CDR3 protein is CASSLEGQGSNQPQHF. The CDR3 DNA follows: TGCGCCAGCAGCTTGGAGGGACAGGGTAGCAATCAGCCCCAGCATTTT.

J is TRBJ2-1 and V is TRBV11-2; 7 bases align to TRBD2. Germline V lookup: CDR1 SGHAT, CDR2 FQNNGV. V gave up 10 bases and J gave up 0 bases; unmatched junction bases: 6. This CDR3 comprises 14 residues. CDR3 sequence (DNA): TGTGCCACTTCGCGGGGGAGCTCCTACAATGAGCAGTTCTTC. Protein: CATSRGSSYNEQFF.